Here is one T cell receptor beta chain with its context. Which antigen it targets is not known. An end of the junction differs from the germline gene, which may be a read error. Receptor libraries were prepared by 5' RACE. Sequencing used an Illumina HiSeq 2500. The second PCR ran for roughly 7 to 11 cycles and used a J-beta primer mix along with a sample-barcoded 5' primer. A template-switch 5' adaptor carrying 12 random nucleotides introduced a unique molecular identifier onto each TCR beta cDNA molecule. Each sample yielded at least 2.5 million CDR3-containing paired-end reads. First-strand cDNA synthesis was performed from all RNA using the Mint cDNA synthesis kit, with priming by a TRBC-specific oligonucleotide. All cDNA was treated with uracil-DNA glycosylase and then went through a first 18-cycle PCR with the universal primers M1SS and BC2_uni_R. In the paper's pipeline: Normalization of each sample was performed by random selection of 1 million high-quality reads, each carrying a distinct molecular identifier. Reads sharing molecular identifiers were discarded rather than binned into consensus sequences. MiTCR, set to a Q25 quality threshold and the strictest error-elimination algorithm, was used for CDR3 identification, clonotype clustering and error correction. A nonparametric unseen species model with Euler transformation was used to estimate a lower bound on total TCR beta diversity. TCRdb trimmed public reads at Q25 via fastp, called clones via MiXCR and kept in-frame beta chains. Duplicate CDR3 protein sequences are folded into a single record with the most common DNA and genes. These V and J calls originate from TCRdb's pipeline instead of the authors' own analysis. The sample contains more than 600,000 distinct CDR3 sequences, 20% to 25% of them found a single time. The ten largest clones take up 9.4% of the sample.

The donors were 40 or so Caucasian individuals from Russia, aged 6 to 90 years, who were systemically healthy. About 10 milliliters of peripheral blood were collected from each donor into EDTA-treated Vacutainer tubes. Ficoll-Paque density-gradient centrifugation was used to isolate PBMCs, with at least 6 million per sample. Total RNA, at least 5.5 micrograms per sample, was extracted from PBMCs with Trizol reagent. For every donor, flow cytometry on a PBMC aliquot measured the percentage of naive CD45RAhigh/CD27high T cells. These data belong to a study of blood T cells in healthy people across ages (dated by TCRdb to between 2015 and 2016). Background on the whole study: In model experiments, template switching captured about one uniquely barcoded TCR beta cDNA molecule for every two T cells. Age-related changes in TCR beta repertoire diversity were measured in the study by deep sequencing normalized with unique cDNA molecular identifiers. The donors were split into four age groups: young (average approximately 16 years), middle-aged (39), aged (over 55) and long-lived (under 90). For two donors (one aged 18 to 30 and one aged 80 or older), the study analyzed two additional independent replicas of 1 million unique cDNA reads from the same blood draw. What the study reported, not specific to this receptor: There was a strong correlation between observed TCR beta diversity and the percentage of naive T cells measured by flow cytometry. Total diversity estimates from one million sequenced T cells were considered lower bounds and underestimates. Observed TCR beta diversity per million T cells fell roughly linearly with age, and a significant reduction was already apparent by age around 40. Because donor CMV infection status was unknown, age-related changes in expanded clonotypes were potentially confounded. Conclusive comparison of naive and antigen-experienced compartments was prevented by the profiling of bulk unsorted PBMCs. Compared with the aged group, more naive CD4+ T cells, fewer expanded clones and increased TCR diversity were shown by the long-lived group, suggesting age selection.

The germline V gene supplies CDR1 MGHRA and CDR2 YSYEKL. Its CDR3 holds 17 amino acids, cysteine through phenylalanine. Only the CDR3 DNA is retained, 51 bases long and in frame from the first base. The same sample was also studied in work on T cells of mothers and their children. As the second paper documents: Nine systemically healthy Caucasian individuals, comprising three mothers and their six children, were included as donors. cDNA synthesis consumed the entire amount of extracted RNA, loaded at approximately 1.6 ug RNA in each 15 ul reaction. Sample barcodes and 2-4 random nucleotides were added via the M1S primer in the second PCR. Over 8.5 million TCR beta CDR3 reads were obtained for each mother, and approximately 2.9 million reads were obtained for each child. Thymic selection similarly shapes TCR recombination output in related and unrelated pairs, with minor effect from inherited differences. Normalized repertoire overlap was always found to be slightly, but never significantly, higher in related mother-child pairs than in unrelated mother-child pairs. With a sensitivity of roughly 93 clones per million clonotypes, no persistent microchimeric T cell clones were detected. To look for features that set related mother-child pairs apart from unrelated individuals, the researchers ran deep NGS to compare the TCR beta repertoires of mothers and children. The mean age was around 40 +/- 4 years for the mothers and about 10 +/- 4 years for the children. After adapter ligation was performed with NEBNext reagents, the libraries were sequenced on an Illumina HiSeq 2000 with 100+100 nt paired-end reads. To prevent cross-contamination, the mother and child libraries were prepared one month apart and sequenced in separate runs. Between roughly 500,000 and 2,000,000 distinct TCR beta clonotypes were identified per donor. Naive TCR beta clonotypes were estimated from low-frequency clonotypes matched to each donor's FACS-determined naive share, without sorting.

The sequenced material came from blood. The sequence is built from TRBV4-1 and TRBJ2-3; TRBD2 is possibly the D segment (6 matching bases). The sequence was collected from a boy younger than 18 in good health. The CDR3 protein is CASSPSLADGSTGTQYF. The DNA sequence is TGCGCCAGCAGCCCCAGTTTGGCAGACGGGAGCACAGGTACGCAGTATTTT.